The 18 T cell receptor beta chains given below trace back to one sample, sequenced in a study of CD8+CD57+ T cells in acquired aplastic anemia. According to the study, genomic DNA was the template for TCR beta VDJ and CDR3 profiling. TCRdb reprocessed the reads via MiXCR and lists one record per CDR3 protein. The sample holds 150,000 to 200,000 distinct CDR3 sequences; 55% to 80% are singletons and the top ten take around 45%. The sequenced sample was sorted CD4+, CD8+, or CD8+CD57+ T cells (not recorded which) from PBMCs. The source of these receptors is a human donor in good health.

This clonotype appeared many times. The gene calls are TRBV6-2 or TRBV6-3 and TRBJ2-3; TRBD2 agrees at 10 bases. Unmatched junction bases numbered 4, after V lost 2 bases and J lost 8 bases. Germline lookup yields CDR1 MNHEY and CDR2 SVGEGT. The CDR3 extends over 14 amino acids. CDR3 protein: CASSYLAGVATQYF. In DNA form, the CDR3 reads TGTGCCAGCAGTTACCTAGCGGGAGTCGCTACGCAGTATTTT.

As regards this clonotype: The junction departs from the called germline gene at one end, perhaps through a read error. This chain connects TRBV6-6 to TRBJ2-7; D perhaps matches TRBD2 (6 bases). Germline assignment: CDR1 MNHNY and CDR2 SVGAGI (reference sequence). The CDR3 runs to 14 residues. In nucleotides, the CDR3 is TGTGGCAGCAGTTTTTGGGGGGACTCCTACGAGCAGTACTTC. It yields the protein CGSSFWGDSYEQYF.

This chain connects TRBV24-1 to TRBJ1-4, with D perhaps matching TRBD1 (6 bases). Per germline, CDR1 KGHDR and CDR2 SFDVKD. This CDR3 contains 12 residues. V lost 0 bases and J 17 bases, leaving 12 bases between the germline ends. The CDR3 DNA follows: TGTGCCACCAGTGATTTGCTAGACAGGAGATTTTTT. It yields the protein CATSDLLDRRFF.

The chain carries TRBV24-1 and TRBJ1-2, with D perhaps matching TRBD1 (6 bases). This CDR3 is built from 13 residues. The germline V gene has CDR1 KGHDR and CDR2 SFDVKD. V was clipped by 9 bases and J by 4 bases, with 14 bases between them. CDR3 DNA: TGTGCCACCTTTAAGGACAGCCTCTATGGCTACACCTTC. This encodes CATFKDSLYGYTF.

The chain employs TRBV20-1 and TRBJ2-7, with D perhaps TRBD1 (5 bases). V dropped 0 bases and J dropped 4 bases, with 10 bases sitting between them. This CDR3 region has 13 residues. The V gene's germline CDR1 is DFQATT and CDR2 SNEGSKA (reference sequence). The CDR3 bases are TGCAGTGCTAGAGACAGGGTCCGGTACGAGCAGTACTTC. This codes for CSARDRVRYEQYF.

This clonotype was counted at least ten times. The V gene is TRBV7-6, the J gene TRBJ2-5; 8 bases line up with TRBD2. V lost 2 bases to trimming and J lost 2 bases; unmatched junction nucleotides: 4. CDR3 length equals 15 residues. CDR1 is SGHVS, CDR2 FNYEAQ, per germline. The CDR3 region has the DNA TGTGCCAGCAGCTTAACTAGCGGAGAACAAGAGACCCAGTACTTC. Encoded protein: CASSLTSGEQETQYF.

A word on this clonotype: A junction end diverges from the germline sequence, so it may reflect a read error. CDR3 DNA sequence: TGCAGCGCTAGGCGTCAGGGGGCCGAGCAGTACTTC. Its translation: CSARRQGAEQYF. V is TRBV20-1 and J is TRBJ2-7; 8 bases line up with TRBD1. The CDR3 has 12 amino acids. CDR1 is DFQATT and CDR2 is SNEGSKA in the germline V gene (reference sequence).

The chain recombines TRBV25-1 with TRBJ1-4; 8 positions match TRBD1. V shed 6 bases, J shed 4 bases, and the junction held 4 bases outside the gene matches. This CDR3 comprises 14 residues. Germline assignment: CDR1 MGHDK and CDR2 SYGVNS. CDR3 amino acids: CASSSGGLNEKLFF. The CDR3 region has the DNA TGTGCCAGCAGCTCAGGGGGCCTTAATGAAAAACTGTTTTTT. Based on the CDR3 plus reference TRBV25-1 and TRBJ1-4, the full variable domain is EADIYQTPRYLVIGTGKKITLECSQTMGHDKMYWYQQDPGMELHLIHYSYGVNSTEKGDLSSESTVSRIRTEHFPLTLESARPSHTSQYLCASSSGGLNEKLFFGSGTQLSVL.

The gene calls are TRBV10-3 and TRBJ1-1; 7 bases are shared with TRBD1. V dropped 2 bases and J dropped 6; count of bases not matched to a gene: 3. This CDR3 region has 13 residues. Per the germline V gene, CDR1 is ENHRY and CDR2 is SYGVKD. The CDR3 protein is CAISERDSPEAFF. The CDR3 region has the DNA TGTGCCATCAGTGAGAGGGACAGCCCTGAAGCTTTCTTT.

The chain is built from TRBV19 and TRBJ1-2, with D unresolved. The germline gives CDR1 LNHDA, CDR2 SQIVND (reference sequence). V shed 4 bases and J shed 9 bases, with 9 bases lying between them. The CDR3 runs 11 residues. CDR3 residues: CASSNTGSYTF. The CDR3 nucleotides are TGTGCCAGTAGTAACACCGGGAGCTACACCTTC.

The chain uses TRBV20-1 and TRBJ1-2, with D perhaps matching TRBD1 (5 bases). Germline V gives CDR1 DFQATT, CDR2 SNEGSKA (reference sequence). V dropped 0 bases and J dropped 6 bases, with 14 bases sitting between them. This CDR3 spans 14 amino acids. This chain's CDR3 is CSARDGSLGDGYTF. CDR3 DNA sequence: TGCAGTGCTAGAGACGGTAGCCTAGGGGATGGCTACACCTTC.

This clonotype was seen many times. This chain connects TRBV12-5 to TRBJ2-3, with unresolved D. The CDR3 has 15 amino acids. V lost 2 bases, J lost 2 bases, and 11 bases lay in between. The germline V gene has CDR1 LGHNT and CDR2 FRNRAP. CDR3 in amino acids: CASGLFLTLTDTQYF. The CDR3 nucleotides are TGTGCTAGTGGTTTGTTTTTAACCCTCACAGATACGCAGTATTTT.

Only a few counts were recorded for this clonotype. The V and J genes are TRBV7-3 and TRBJ2-7; 8 nucleotides align to TRBD2. The V and J ends lost 4 bases and 6 bases, in that order; junction bases with no gene match: 5. CDR3 length: 13 residues. In germline, CDR1 is SGHTA, CDR2 FQGTGA. CDR3 protein: CASSSGTSTEQYF. CDR3 coding DNA: TGTGCCAGCAGCTCCGGGACTAGTACCGAGCAGTACTTC.

This clonotype was seen only once. V usage is TRBV9 and J usage is TRBJ1-2, with 7 bases aligning to TRBD1. The J segment lost 3 bases and the V segment lost 0 bases, leaving 2 bases of the junction unmatched. Germline CDR1 SGDLS, CDR2 YYNGEE. This CDR3 is built from 14 residues. CDR3 sequence (DNA): TGTGCCAGCAGCGTAGACAGGGGCTACTATGGCTACACCTTC. It specifies CASSVDRGYYGYTF.

In DNA form, the CDR3 reads TGTGCCAGCAGTGAGGACACCTATGGCTACACCTTC. Residues: CASSEDTYGYTF. The V and J genes are TRBV2 and TRBJ1-2; possible D gene TRBD1, 5 bases. The CDR3 is 12 residues long. Germline assignment: CDR1 SNHLY and CDR2 FYNNEI. V lost 3 bases and J 4 bases, leaving 6 bases between the germline ends.

The count of this clonotype is one. V gene TRBV10-3 combines with J gene TRBJ1-6, with TRBD1 identical over 8 bases. The CDR3 has 16 amino acids. Germline V CDR1 and CDR2: ENHRY, SYGVKD. V dropped 6 bases and J dropped 7; count of bases not matched to a gene: 11. Here the CDR3 reads CAIRDVGQGRNSPLHF. CDR3 sequence (DNA): TGTGCCATCAGAGACGTCGGACAGGGCCGAAATTCACCCCTCCACTTT.

The chain has TRBV10-3 and TRBJ2-2; D is tentatively TRBD1 or TRBD2 (5 bases each). Per the germline V gene, CDR1 is ENHRY and CDR2 is SYGVKD. CDR3 size: 15 residues. The V and J ends lost 7 bases and 7 bases respectively, with 19 bases between them. The CDR3 is CAITIGTGTGGELFF. The CDR3, as DNA: TGTGCCATCACCATCGGGACGGGGACGGGCGGGGAGCTGTTTTTT.

The table lists this clonotype with many counts. The chain employs TRBV7-6 and TRBJ1-4, with 11 positions matching TRBD1. Unmatched junction bases numbered 7, after V lost 3 bases and J lost 13 bases. The CDR3 has 14 residues. Germline CDR1 SGHVS, CDR2 FNYEAQ. CDR3 sequence (DNA): TGTGCCAGCAGCTTGGGGACAGGGGGGGATACACTGTTTTTT. Translating it yields CASSLGTGGDTLFF.